Listed below are T cell receptor beta chains from one sample, sequenced in a study of T cells in Graves' hyperthyroidism and ophthalmopathy. TCRdb re-called the multiplex PCR reads through MiXCR, storing one row per CDR3 protein. Altogether approximately 600,000 distinct CDR3 sequences are present, over 12% being singletons, with the ten largest covering about 7%. Sequencing was done on a sample of blood. These receptors were collected from a young woman with Graves' ophthalmopathy. The CDR3 runs from the conserved cysteine through the conserved F or W. The order of the fields is clone size, D gene, V gene, CDR3 protein. A D gene is named only where the DNA matches it firmly. Clone size is shown for a subset of rows, as once, few, many or a class of expanded clone.

>few|TRBD2|TRBV9
CASSVAEGGSTDTQYF
>NA|NA|TRBV11-2
CASSVITGELFF
>few|TRBD1|TRBV4-1
CASSQYWDSSSYEQYF
>many|NA|TRBV11-3
CASSLRGGWGTNEAFF
>few|TRBD1|TRBV25-1
CASSEWDRGQPQHF
>NA|NA|TRBV19
CASSKEIGTEAFF
>many|TRBD1|TRBV20-1
CSAREPRAGGYQPQHF
>NA|TRBD2|TRBV2
CASRTGTSGNEQFF
>NA|NA|TRBV30
CAWSGPPPDEQYF
>many|NA|TRBV2
CASTLTGLKRDTQYF
>few|NA|TRBV27
CASSTGLHPPPLHF
>NA|TRBD2|TRBV20-1
CSARPRGLAGSYEQYF
>NA|NA|TRBV5-1
CASSPAMFGGNYGYTF
>many|NA|TRBV13
CASSFGPQKHYEQYF
>few|TRBD1|TRBV10-3
CAISDGTGGPYNEQFF
>NA|TRBD2|TRBV20-1
CSARDFREGSRRDTQYF
>few|NA|TRBV2
CASRPETYNSPLHF